This T cell receptor beta chain was retrieved from a study of blood T cell repertoires in COVID-19. Study in general: Italy, Spain and the United States were the sources of the convalescent and acute COVID-19 samples. Nucleic acid was either cDNA or gDNA, and it came from T cells, B-cell-depleted T cells, or PBMCs.

As processed by the authors: How many nucleated cells were present was estimated from reference gene primer amplification. Clones were sequenced by immunoSEQ multiplex PCR, and TCRdb holds only the in-frame ones, with some missing. The V and J calls and clone size were taken over from that table, and D and trimming were inferred from the DNA. The sample includes about 240,000 clones, roughly 76% of them seen just once. The V end was cut by 1 base, the J end by 6 bases, with 16 bases between. This CDR3 comprises 15 residues. In germline, CDR1 is SGHRS, CDR2 YFSETQ. The sample was peripheral blood. This sequence joins TRBV5-1 and TRBJ1-2, with D possibly matching TRBD1 (5 bases). The TCR was taken from a woman older than 75 with COVID-19, enrolled during active disease. The CDR3 nucleotides are TGCGCCAGCAGCTTGAGAGGGGAGGTCGGGGATGGCTACACCTTC. Amino acid sequence: CASSLRGEVGDGYTF. Full variable domain (rest looked up from reference TRBV5-1 and TRBJ1-2): KAGVTQTPRYLIKTRGQQVTLSCSPISGHRSVSWYQQTPGQGLQFLFEYFSETQRNKGNFPGRFSGRQFSNSRSEMNVSTLELGDSALYLCASSLRGEVGDGYTFGSGTRLTVV.